Shown below are 11 T cell receptor beta chains from a single sample sequenced in a study of Graves' ophthalmopathy and Graves' hyperthyroidism. TCR beta CDR3 regions were amplified from RNA transcripts. Second-round multiplex PCR followed a first-round RT-PCR using HTBI primers. A single record per CDR3 protein comes from TCRdb applying MiXCR to the multiplex PCR reads. There are around 36,000 distinct CDR3 sequences in the sample; roughly 52% occur only once, and roughly 24% lies in the top ten. Sequencing input: peripheral blood. Receptors were obtained from an adult woman with stable Graves' hyperthyroidism.

This clonotype was recorded many times. The chain combines TRBV5-1 with TRBJ2-2, with unresolved D. Germline V CDR1 and CDR2: SGHRS, YFSETQ. The V end lost 0 bases, the J end lost 2 bases, and 11 bases lay between the germline ends. This CDR3 has 16 amino acids. CDR3 DNA: TGCGCCAGCAGCTTGGTTGTGGGGTATAACACCGGGGAGCTGTTTTTT. It is translated as CASSLVVGYNTGELFF.

The J gene is TRBJ1-1, the V gene TRBV7-9; D uncertain. Trimming removed 3 bases from V and 3 bases from J, with 17 bases in between. This CDR3 is 16 amino acids long. CDR1 and CDR2 (germline): SEHNR, FQNEAQ (reference sequence). The CDR3 DNA reads TGTGCCAGCAGCTTGGCCCCCCGGGTCTGGGACACTGAAGCTTTCTTT. Translating it yields CASSLAPRVWDTEAFF.

This clonotype has at least ten counts. V usage is TRBV29-1 and J usage is TRBJ1-2; no definite D call. Trimming removed 2 bases from V and 5 bases from J, with 6 bases in between. The CDR3 spans 11 residues. Germline-derived CDR1 and CDR2 are SQVTM and ANQGSEA. Written as DNA, the CDR3 is TGCAGCGTTGAAAAGGAATATGGCTACACCTTC. Protein product: CSVEKEYGYTF.

In its sample, this clonotype was seen many times. A much larger clone differs from this one at a single base, so this may be a read error. CDR3 coding DNA: TGTTCTAGTGGTTTGACCGCGCTCGGACCAGGAGGGAGGGAGCAGTACTTC. As protein: CSSGLTALGPGGREQYF. The rearrangement joins TRBV12-5 to TRBJ2-7, with D tentatively TRBD2 (6 bases). CDR1 and CDR2 from the germline V gene are LGHNT and FRNRAP. The CDR3 is made up of 17 amino acids.

J is TRBJ2-7 and V is TRBV29-1, with a tentative D call TRBD1 (6 bases). With 3 bases removed from V and 3 bases from J, the gap between germline ends came to 9 bases. This CDR3 region has 12 residues. In germline, CDR1 is SQVTM, CDR2 ANQGSEA. The CDR3 reads CSVDRGGYEQYF. In DNA form, the CDR3 reads TGCAGCGTTGACAGGGGCGGCTACGAGCAGTACTTC.

Many counts were recorded for this clonotype. The chain links TRBV11-3 to TRBJ2-3; D is perhaps TRBD1 (5 bases). The CDR3 is 15 residues long. Trimming stripped 5 bases from V and 6 bases from J, with 18 bases between. Germline V gives CDR1 SGHNT, CDR2 YENEEA. DNA for the CDR3: TGTGCCAGCAGCCCAGGTGGCAGGGTAGAGGATACGCAGTATTTT. Protein product: CASSPGGRVEDTQYF.

This sequence joins TRBV24-1 and TRBJ1-2; 12 bases line up with TRBD1. Germline V gene sequence: CDR1 KGHDR, CDR2 SFDVKD. The CDR3 runs to 18 residues. J gave up 8 bases and V 5 bases, and 17 bases lay outside the gene matches. Here the CDR3 DNA reads TGTGCCACCAGTGTTACCCCGGGACAGGGGGCGCAGAGCGGCGGCTACACCTTC. This translates into CATSVTPGQGAQSGGYTF.

To note about this clonotype: One end of the junction is discordant with germline, which a read error may explain. V is TRBV2 and J is TRBJ1-1, with D unresolved. This CDR3 has 12 amino acids. Germline assignment: CDR1 SNHLY and CDR2 FYNNEI. CDR3 region: CASGVSNAEAFF. DNA for the CDR3: TGTGCCAGTGGGGTTTCGAACGCTGAGGCTTTTTTT.

This clonotype was found many times. For the CDR3, the DNA is TGTGCCAGCAGCCCCTGGACCGGAAAGGGGAATTTGAACACTGAAGCTTTCTTT. Its translation is CASSPWTGKGNLNTEAFF. The chain combines TRBV7-9 with TRBJ1-1; the D gene is possibly TRBD1 (5 bases). Germline V gives CDR1 SEHNR, CDR2 FQNEAQ (reference sequence). Deletions cut 5 bases from V and 0 bases from J, with 22 bases between. This CDR3 has 18 amino acids.

The CDR3 loop is CSARDPGTGTTEQYF. DNA of the CDR3: TGCAGTGCTAGAGACCCCGGGACAGGGACAACCGAGCAGTACTTC. The chain couples TRBV20-1 to TRBJ2-7; 9 nucleotides line up with TRBD1. The CDR3 is made up of 15 amino acids. Germline CDR1 DFQATT, CDR2 SNEGSKA (reference sequence). V trimming: 0 bases; J trimming: 6 bases; junction bases outside the gene matches: 9.

This clonotype was seen once. This chain connects TRBV24-1 to TRBJ2-5; 14 nucleotides align to TRBD2. CDR1 and CDR2 from the germline V gene are KGHDR and SFDVKD. V gave up 3 bases and J gave up 5 bases; unmatched junction bases: 4. CDR3 length equals 16 residues. Here the CDR3 reads CATSDTTSGRVETQYF. The CDR3 DNA reads TGTGCCACCAGTGATACGACTAGCGGGAGGGTCGAGACCCAGTACTTC.